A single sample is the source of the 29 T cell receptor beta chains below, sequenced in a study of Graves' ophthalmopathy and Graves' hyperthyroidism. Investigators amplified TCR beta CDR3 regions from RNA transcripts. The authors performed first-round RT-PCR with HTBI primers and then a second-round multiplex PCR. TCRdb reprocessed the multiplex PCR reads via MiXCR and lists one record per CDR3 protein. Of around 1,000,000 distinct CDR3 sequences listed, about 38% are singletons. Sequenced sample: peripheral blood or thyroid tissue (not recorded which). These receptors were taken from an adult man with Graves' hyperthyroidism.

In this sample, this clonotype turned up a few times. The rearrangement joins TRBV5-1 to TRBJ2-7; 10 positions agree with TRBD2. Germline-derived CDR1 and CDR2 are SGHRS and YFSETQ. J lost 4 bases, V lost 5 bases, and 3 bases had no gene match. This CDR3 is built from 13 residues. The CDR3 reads CASRSGGAYEQYF. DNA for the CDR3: TGCGCCAGCAGAAGCGGGGGGGCTTACGAGCAGTACTTC. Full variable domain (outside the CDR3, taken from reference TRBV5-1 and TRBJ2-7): KAGVTQTPRYLIKTRGQQVTLSCSPISGHRSVSWYQQTPGQGLQFLFEYFSETQRNKGNFPGRFSGRQFSNSRSEMNVSTLELGDSALYLCASRSGGAYEQYFGPGTRLTVT.

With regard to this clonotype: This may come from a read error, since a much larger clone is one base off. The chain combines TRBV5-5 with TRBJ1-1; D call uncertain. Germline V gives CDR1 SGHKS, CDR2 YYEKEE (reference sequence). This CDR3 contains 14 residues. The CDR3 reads CASSLDWLGTESFF. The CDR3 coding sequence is TGTGCCAGCAGCTTGGACTGGCTGGGCACTGAATCTTTCTTT. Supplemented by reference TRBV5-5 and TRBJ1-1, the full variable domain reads DAGVTQSPTHLIKTRGQQVTLRCSPISGHKSVSWYQQVLGQGPQFIFQYYEKEERGRGNFPDRFSARQFPNYSSELNVNALLLGDSALYLCASSLDWLGTESFFGQGTRLTVV.

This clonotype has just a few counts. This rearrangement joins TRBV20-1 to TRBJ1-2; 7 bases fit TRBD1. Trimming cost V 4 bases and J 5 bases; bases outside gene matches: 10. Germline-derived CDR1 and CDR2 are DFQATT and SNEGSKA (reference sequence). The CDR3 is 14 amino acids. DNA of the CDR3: TGCAGTGCTAACGGCCCCGGGACAGAGTATGGCTACACCTTC. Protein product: CSANGPGTEYGYTF.

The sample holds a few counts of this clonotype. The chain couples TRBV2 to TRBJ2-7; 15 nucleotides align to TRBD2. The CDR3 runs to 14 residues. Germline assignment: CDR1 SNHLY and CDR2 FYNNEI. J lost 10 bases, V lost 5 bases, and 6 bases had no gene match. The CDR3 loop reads CASSPGTSGRIQYF. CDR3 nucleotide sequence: TGTGCCAGCAGTCCCGGGACTAGCGGGAGGATTCAGTACTTC.

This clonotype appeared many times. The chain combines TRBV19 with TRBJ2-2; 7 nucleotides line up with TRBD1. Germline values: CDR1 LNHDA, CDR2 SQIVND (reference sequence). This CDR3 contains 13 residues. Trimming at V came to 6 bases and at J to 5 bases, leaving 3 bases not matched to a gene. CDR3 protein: CASRKGQTGELFF. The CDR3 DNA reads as TGTGCCAGTAGGAAGGGACAGACCGGGGAGCTGTTTTTT.

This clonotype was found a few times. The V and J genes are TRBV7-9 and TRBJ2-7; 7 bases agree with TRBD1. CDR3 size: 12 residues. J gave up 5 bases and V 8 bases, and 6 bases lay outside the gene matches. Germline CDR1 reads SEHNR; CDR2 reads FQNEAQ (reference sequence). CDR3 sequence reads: CASRTGVHEQYF. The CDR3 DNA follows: TGTGCCAGCCGGACAGGAGTGCACGAGCAGTACTTC.

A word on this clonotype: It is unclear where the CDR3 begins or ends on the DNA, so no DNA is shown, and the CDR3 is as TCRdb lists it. This CDR3 is CASSLARPMKNCFF. The chain combines TRBV7-9 with TRBJ1-4. 14 amino acids form the CDR3, both terminal residues included. CDR1 and CDR2 from the germline V gene are SEHNR and FQNEAQ (reference sequence).

CDR3 sequence reads: CATSRDPGGANVLTF. Written as DNA, the CDR3 is TGTGCCACCAGCAGAGATCCGGGTGGGGCCAACGTCCTGACTTTC. This sequence joins TRBV15 and TRBJ2-6; unclear D gene. Germline V gene data show CDR1 as LNHNV and CDR2 as YYDKDF (reference sequence). This CDR3 comprises 15 residues. Trimming removed 0 bases at V and 3 bases at J, with 6 bases between.

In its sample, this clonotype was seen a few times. The CDR3 nucleotides are TGCGCCAGCAGCCAAGATCCGGGGGGGCCGGAGACCCAGTACTTC. Translated, it gives CASSQDPGGPETQYF. The chain is built from TRBV4-1 and TRBJ2-5, with 8 nucleotides matching TRBD2. The CDR3 covers 15 residues. The ends lost 0 bases at V and 5 bases at J; junction bases unmatched: 5. Germline-derived CDR1 and CDR2 are MGHRA and YSYEKL.

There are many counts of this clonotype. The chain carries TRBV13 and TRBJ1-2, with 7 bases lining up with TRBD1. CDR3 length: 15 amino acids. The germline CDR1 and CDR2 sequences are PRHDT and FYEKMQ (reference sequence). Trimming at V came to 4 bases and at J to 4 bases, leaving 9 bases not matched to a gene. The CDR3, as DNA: TGTGCCAGCAGCTCTGGGACAGCCCCTAGCTATGGCTACACCTTC. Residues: CASSSGTAPSYGYTF.

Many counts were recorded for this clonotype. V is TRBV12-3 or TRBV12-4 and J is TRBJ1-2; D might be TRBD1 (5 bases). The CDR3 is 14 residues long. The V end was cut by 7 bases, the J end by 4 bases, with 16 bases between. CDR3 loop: CASTHKRDLYGYTF. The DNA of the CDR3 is TGTGCCAGCACCCATAAGAGGGACCTCTATGGCTACACCTTC.

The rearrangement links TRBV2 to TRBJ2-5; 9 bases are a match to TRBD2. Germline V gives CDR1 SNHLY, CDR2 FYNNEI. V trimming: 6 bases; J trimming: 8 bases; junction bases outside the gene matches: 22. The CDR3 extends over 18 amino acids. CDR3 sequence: CASRDELVTGTSRPTQYF. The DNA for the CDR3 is TGTGCCAGCAGGGACGAGTTAGTCACCGGGACTAGCCGACCCACCCAGTACTTC.

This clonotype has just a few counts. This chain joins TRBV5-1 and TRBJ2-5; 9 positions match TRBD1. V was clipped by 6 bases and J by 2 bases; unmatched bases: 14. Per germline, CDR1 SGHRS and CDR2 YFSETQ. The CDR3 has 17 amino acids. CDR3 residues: CASKAVRRGTGQETQYF. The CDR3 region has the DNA TGCGCCAGCAAAGCGGTCCGACGAGGGACAGGGCAAGAGACCCAGTACTTC. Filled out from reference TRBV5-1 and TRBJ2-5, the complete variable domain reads KAGVTQTPRYLIKTRGQQVTLSCSPISGHRSVSWYQQTPGQGLQFLFEYFSETQRNKGNFPGRFSGRQFSNSRSEMNVSTLELGDSALYLCASKAVRRGTGQETQYFGPGTRLLVL.

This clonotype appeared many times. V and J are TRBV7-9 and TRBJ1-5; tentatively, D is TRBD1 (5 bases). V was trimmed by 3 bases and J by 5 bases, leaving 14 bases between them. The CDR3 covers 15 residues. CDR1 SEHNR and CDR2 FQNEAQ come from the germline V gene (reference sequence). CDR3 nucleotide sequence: TGTGCCAGCAGCTTGGGACGAGGGGTCGATCAGCCCCAGCATTTT. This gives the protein CASSLGRGVDQPQHF. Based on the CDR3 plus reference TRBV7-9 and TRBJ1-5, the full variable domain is DTGVSQNPRHKITKRGQNVTFRCDPISEHNRLYWYRQTLGQGPEFLTYFQNEAQLEKSRLLSDRFSAERPKGSFSTLEIQRTEQGDSAMYLCASSLGRGVDQPQHFGDGTRLSIL.

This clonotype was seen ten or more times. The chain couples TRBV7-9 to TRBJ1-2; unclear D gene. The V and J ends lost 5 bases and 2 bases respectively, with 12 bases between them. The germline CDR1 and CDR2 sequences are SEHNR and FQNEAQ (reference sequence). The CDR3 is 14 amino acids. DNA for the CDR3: TGTGCCAGCAGCCCTCCTTTAGAAAACTATGGCTACACCTTC. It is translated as CASSPPLENYGYTF. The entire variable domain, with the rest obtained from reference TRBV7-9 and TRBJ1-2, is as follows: DTGVSQNPRHKITKRGQNVTFRCDPISEHNRLYWYRQTLGQGPEFLTYFQNEAQLEKSRLLSDRFSAERPKGSFSTLEIQRTEQGDSAMYLCASSPPLENYGYTFGSGTRLTVV.

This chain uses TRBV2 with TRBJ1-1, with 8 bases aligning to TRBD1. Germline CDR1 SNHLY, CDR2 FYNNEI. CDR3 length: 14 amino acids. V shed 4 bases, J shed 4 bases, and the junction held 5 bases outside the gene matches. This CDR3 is CASSARQGPTEAFF. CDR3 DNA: TGTGCCAGCAGTGCTAGACAGGGGCCCACTGAAGCTTTCTTT.

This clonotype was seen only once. The CDR3 bases are TGTGCCAGCAGCTTCCTGGGCGCAGGGCTGATCGGGGAGCTGTTTTTT. It specifies CASSFLGAGLIGELFF. The J gene is TRBJ2-2, the V gene TRBV7-9, with a weak D call TRBD1 (5 bases). Germline V gene data show CDR1 as SEHNR and CDR2 as FQNEAQ (reference sequence). This CDR3 has 16 residues. The V end lost 3 bases, the J end lost 7 bases, and 18 bases lay between the germline ends. The full variable domain, in which reference TRBV7-9 and TRBJ2-2 provide the parts outside the CDR3, is DTGVSQNPRHKITKRGQNVTFRCDPISEHNRLYWYRQTLGQGPEFLTYFQNEAQLEKSRLLSDRFSAERPKGSFSTLEIQRTEQGDSAMYLCASSFLGAGLIGELFFGEGSRLTVL.

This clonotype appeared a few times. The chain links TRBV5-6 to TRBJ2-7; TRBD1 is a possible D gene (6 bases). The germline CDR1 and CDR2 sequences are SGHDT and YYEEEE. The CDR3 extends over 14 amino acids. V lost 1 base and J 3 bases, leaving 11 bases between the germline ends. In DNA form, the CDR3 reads TGTGCCAGCAGCTTGACCAGGGGTTACTACGAGCAGTACTTC. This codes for CASSLTRGYYEQYF.

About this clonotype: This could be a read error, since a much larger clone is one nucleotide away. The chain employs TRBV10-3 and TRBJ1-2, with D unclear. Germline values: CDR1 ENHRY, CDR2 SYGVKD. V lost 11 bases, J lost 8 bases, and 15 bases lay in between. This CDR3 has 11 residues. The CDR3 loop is CAGSYSGGYTF. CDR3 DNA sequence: TGTGCCGGCAGTTACTCAGGCGGCTACACCTTC.

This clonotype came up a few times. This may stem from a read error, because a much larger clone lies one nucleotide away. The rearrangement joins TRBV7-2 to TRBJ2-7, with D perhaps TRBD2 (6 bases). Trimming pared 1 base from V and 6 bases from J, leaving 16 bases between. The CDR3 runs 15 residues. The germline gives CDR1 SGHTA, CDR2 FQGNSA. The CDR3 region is CASSLELEGTSEQYF. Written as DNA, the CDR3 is TGTGCCAGCAGCTTAGAATTGGAGGGTACGAGCGAGCAGTACTTC.

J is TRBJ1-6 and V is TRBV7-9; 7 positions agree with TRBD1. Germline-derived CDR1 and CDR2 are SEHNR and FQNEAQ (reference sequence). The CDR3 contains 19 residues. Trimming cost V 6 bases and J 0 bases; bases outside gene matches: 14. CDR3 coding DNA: TGTGCCAGCAGAGATACAGGGGCCACAGCGAGCTCCTATAATTCACCCCTCCACTTT. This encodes CASRDTGATASSYNSPLHF.

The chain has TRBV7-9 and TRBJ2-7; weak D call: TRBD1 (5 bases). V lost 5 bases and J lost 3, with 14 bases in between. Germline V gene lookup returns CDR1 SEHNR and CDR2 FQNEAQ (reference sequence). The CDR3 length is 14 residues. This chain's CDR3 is CASSPSAGNYEQYF. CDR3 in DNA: TGTGCCAGCAGCCCTTCTGCAGGGAACTACGAGCAGTACTTC.

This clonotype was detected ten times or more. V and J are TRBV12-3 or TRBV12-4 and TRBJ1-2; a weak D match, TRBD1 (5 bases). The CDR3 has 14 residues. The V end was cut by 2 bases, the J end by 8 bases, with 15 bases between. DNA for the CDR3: TGTGCCAGCAGTTTATCGGCGAGAGAGGGGGGCTACACCTTC. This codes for CASSLSAREGGYTF.

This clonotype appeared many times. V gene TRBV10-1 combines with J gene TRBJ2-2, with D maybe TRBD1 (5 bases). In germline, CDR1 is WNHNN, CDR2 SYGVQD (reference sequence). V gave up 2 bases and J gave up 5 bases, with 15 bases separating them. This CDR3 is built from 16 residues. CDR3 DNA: TGCGCCAGCAGTGAGACAGGAGCAGAACGTACCGGGGAGCTGTTTTTT. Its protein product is CASSETGAERTGELFF.

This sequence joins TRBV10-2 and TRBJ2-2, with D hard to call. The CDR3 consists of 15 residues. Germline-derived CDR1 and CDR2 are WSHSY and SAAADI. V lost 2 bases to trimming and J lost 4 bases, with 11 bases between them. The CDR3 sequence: CASSEPGRITGELFF. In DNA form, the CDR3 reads TGCGCCAGCAGTGAGCCCGGACGGATCACCGGGGAGCTGTTTTTT.

The CDR3 nucleotides read TGTGCCAGTAGTATCCGCACAGGGACGGGTAACTATGGCTACACCTTC. It codes for CASSIRTGTGNYGYTF. The chain employs TRBV19 and TRBJ1-2, with a possible D match to TRBD1 (6 bases). The germline V and J ends were trimmed by 3 bases and 1 base, with 15 bases remaining between them. From germline, CDR1 is LNHDA and CDR2 SQIVND (reference sequence). CDR3 length equals 16 residues.

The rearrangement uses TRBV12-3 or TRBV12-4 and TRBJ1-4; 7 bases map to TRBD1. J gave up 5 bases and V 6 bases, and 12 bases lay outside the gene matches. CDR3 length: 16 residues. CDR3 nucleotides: TGTGCCAGCAGCCTCATCGACGGGACAGCGAATGAAAAACTGTTTTTT. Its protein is CASSLIDGTANEKLFF.

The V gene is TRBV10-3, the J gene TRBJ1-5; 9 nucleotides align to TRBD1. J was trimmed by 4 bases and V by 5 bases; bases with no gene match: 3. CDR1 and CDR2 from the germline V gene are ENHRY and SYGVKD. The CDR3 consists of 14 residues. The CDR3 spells CAISKQGANQPQHF. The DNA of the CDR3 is TGTGCCATCAGTAAACAGGGGGCGAATCAGCCCCAGCATTTT.

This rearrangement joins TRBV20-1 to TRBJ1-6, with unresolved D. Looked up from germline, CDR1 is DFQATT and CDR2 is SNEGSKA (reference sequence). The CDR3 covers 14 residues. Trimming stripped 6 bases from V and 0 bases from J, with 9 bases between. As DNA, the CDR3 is TGCAGTGCGGCACGGAGCTCCTATAATTCACCCCTCCACTTT. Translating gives CSAARSSYNSPLHF.